This T cell receptor (beta chain) is from a study of cytomegalovirus exposure and HLA in healthy donors. Study at large: Around 78 million unique TCR sequences came from HLA-typed donors in an early release. Points from the study as a whole: A later analysis reportedly found fewer N-insertions in an Asian-associated ancestry cluster than the approximately 660-donor mean.

The PCR ran on 60 Vbeta and 13 Jbeta primers. Assay: immunoSEQ multiplex PCR; the TCRdb copy retains only in-frame clones and omits some. The sample includes 150,000 to 200,000 clones, more than 65% seen only once; the top ten take around 4.6%. The trim removed 5 bases at V and 6 bases at J, leaving 17 bases unmatched. The CDR3 covers 18 residues. Germline V lookup: CDR1 SGHRS, CDR2 YFSETQ. A word on this clone: Its target is unknown.

The chain has TRBV5-1 and TRBJ1-1; 12 nucleotides agree with TRBD1. This clonotype was obtained from a man between 18 and 29 years old in good health and CMV-seropositive. The sample consisted of PBMCs. The CDR3 loop reads CASRFNPGQGAVSPEAFF. CDR3 DNA: TGCGCCAGCAGATTTAACCCGGGACAGGGGGCGGTTTCTCCTGAAGCTTTCTTT.